The 2 T cell receptor beta chains in this list originate from one sample, sequenced in a study of T-cell memory formation after mild COVID-19. TCRdb ran MiXCR on the 5' RACE reads and lists one entry per CDR3 protein. The table records roughly 250,000 distinct CDR3 sequences, roughly 15% of them present only once. Sequenced material: PBMCs or a T cell subset sorted from them (not recorded which). The receptors come from a man between 18 and 35 years old who had mild COVID-19 (a few samples of this study predate the infection). Cell type and time point are not known.

This clonotype was seen more than once but under ten times. The CDR3 DNA follows: TGTGCCAGCAGCCCTTGGGAACGAGGGCCCGGCTATGGCTACACCTTC. The encoded protein is CASSPWERGPGYGYTF. The chain links TRBV7-2 to TRBJ1-2, with D hard to call. This CDR3 contains 16 residues. V was shortened by 5 bases and J by 4 bases, with 20 bases between the two germline ends. From germline, CDR1 is SGHTA and CDR2 FQGNSA.

V usage is TRBV12-3 or TRBV12-4 and J usage is TRBJ2-2, with TRBD2 identical over 12 bases. This CDR3 region has 16 residues. Trimming cost V 4 bases and J 7 bases; bases outside gene matches: 7. Here the CDR3 reads CASSSRLAGEVGELFF. Written as DNA, the CDR3 is TGTGCCAGCAGTTCCCGACTAGCGGGGGAAGTCGGGGAGCTGTTTTTT.